A selection of T cell receptor beta chains follows, all from one sample in a study of response to subunit inactivated influenza vaccine. TCRdb re-called the RT-PCR reads through MiXCR, storing one row per CDR3 protein. The sample records roughly 700,000 distinct CDR3 sequences, about 15% being singletons. The sequences come from PBMCs from blood, collected 14 to 15 days before vaccination. These receptors came from a man in his forties or fifties who received an inactivated influenza vaccine. CDR3s include the opening cysteine and the closing phenylalanine or tryptophan. The D gene is left open where the match is weak. Clone size is not always given. Where it is, it says once, few, many or a class for expanded clones.

TRBV4-3	few	.	TRBJ2-1	16	TGCGCCAGCAGCCAAGGGTTGACTAGTTCCTACAATGAGCAGTTCTTC	CASSQGLTSSYNEQFF
TRBV5-1	few	.	TRBJ2-3	16	TGCGCCAGCAGTCCGGCCCCCCCAGGGCGCACAGATACGCAGTATTTT	CASSPAPPGRTDTQYF
TRBV6-5	few	.	TRBJ2-5	13	TGTGCCAGCAGTTACCCTGACGAAGAGACCCAGTACTTC	CASSYPDEETQYF
TRBV28	.	.	TRBJ2-7	19	TGTGCCAGCAGTGGCGATTTTGGGACTCTCATGTATCCCTCCTACGAGCAGTACTTC	CASSGDFGTLMYPSYEQYF
TRBV7-9	few	.	TRBJ2-7	14	TGTGCCAGCAGCTTAGGGCGAGCTATCTACGAGCAGTACTTC	CASSLGRAIYEQYF
TRBV6-2/TRBV6-3	few	TRBD1	TRBJ2-5	15	TGTGCCAGCAGTTACGGGGACAGGGATCAAGAGACCCAGTACTTC	CASSYGDRDQETQYF
TRBV10-3	.	TRBD2	TRBJ2-3	15	TGTGCCACGCACCCTTGGACTAGCGAGACAGATACGCAGTATTTT	CATHPWTSETDTQYF
TRBV5-4	.	TRBD1	TRBJ2-4	16	TGTGCCAGCAGCTTGGAGGGGGCGCGGGCCAAAAACATTCAGTACTTC	CASSLEGARAKNIQYF
TRBV7-2	.	.	TRBJ2-5	14	TGTGCCAGCAGTCAACTACAGTGGGGAGAGACCCAGTACTTC	CASSQLQWGETQYF
TRBV7-2	many	.	TRBJ2-7	13	TGTGCCAGCAGCTTATCAGGGGCCCACGAGCAGTACTTC	CASSLSGAHEQYF
TRBV4-2	few	.	TRBJ2-3	16	TGTGCCAGCAGCCAAGATTGGGGCGGGGGCGGAGATACGCAGTATTTT	CASSQDWGGGGDTQYF
TRBV15	.	.	TRBJ2-3	15	TGTGCCACCAGCAGACTAGCTACGGGCACAGATACGCAGTATTTT	CATSRLATGTDTQYF
TRBV12-3/TRBV12-4	many	TRBD2	TRBJ2-5	15	TGTGCCAGCAGTCCAGTGCGGGGGGCGGGAGAGACCCAGTACTTC	CASSPVRGAGETQYF
TRBV6-2/TRBV6-3	.	.	TRBJ2-7	14	TGTGCCAGCAGTGACGGGGAGTCCTCCTACGAGCAGTACTTC	CASSDGESSYEQYF
TRBV18	few	TRBD1	TRBJ2-2	15	TGTGCCAGCTCACCAGGGACAGGGGTGCCCGGGGAGCTGTTTTTT	CASSPGTGVPGELFF
TRBV10-3	.	TRBD1	TRBJ1-1	18	TGTGCCATCAGTCGATACTTGGGACAGACAAGCGGAAACACTGAAGCTTTCTTT	CAISRYLGQTSGNTEAFF
TRBV12-3/TRBV12-4	.	TRBD2	TRBJ2-1	15	TGTGCCAGCAGTGATTCCCTAGCGGGGTACAATGAGCAGTTCTTC	CASSDSLAGYNEQFF
TRBV20-1	.	TRBD1	TRBJ2-5	14	TGCAGTGCTAGAGCCCCAACAGGGGTTCAGACCCAGTACTTC	CSARAPTGVQTQYF
TRBV7-6	few	.	TRBJ2-1	13	TGTGCCAGCAGCTCTTCTAGGGACAATGAGCAGTTCTTC	CASSSSRDNEQFF
TRBV4-3	few	TRBD2	TRBJ2-1	16	TGCGCCAGCAGCCAAGATCCAGCGGGAGGGGACAATGAGCAGTTCTTC	CASSQDPAGGDNEQFF
TRBV24-1	few	.	TRBJ1-2	14	TGTGCCACCAGTGATTTCTCGCAGGCTGGAGGCTACACCTTC	CATSDFSQAGGYTF
TRBV6-5	many	.	TRBJ1-3	14	TGTGCCAGCAGTTACCCCGGCTCTGGAAACACCATATATTTT	CASSYPGSGNTIYF
TRBV20-1	.	.	TRBJ1-1	18	TGCAGTGCTAGATTTTCCAGAGACCTTGAGTTCATGAACACTGAAGCTTTCTTT	CSARFSRDLEFMNTEAFF
TRBV11-2	.	TRBD2	TRBJ2-1	15	TGTGCCAGCAGCTCCTATAGCGGGAGGGCCGTTGAGCAGTTCTTC	CASSSYSGRAVEQFF
TRBV7-7	.	TRBD1	TRBJ1-5	17	TGTGCCAGCAGCTTAGCGAGGACAGGGGTTAGCAATCAGCCCCAGCATTTT	CASSLARTGVSNQPQHF
TRBV2	.	.	TRBJ2-7	13	TGTGCCAGCAGTGAGGGGGGAGCCTACGAGCAGTACTTC	CASSEGGAYEQYF
TRBV2	once	.	TRBJ2-3	14	TGTGCCAGCCGACGGGGACTGGAAACAGATACGCAATATTTT	CASRRGLETDTQYF
TRBV29-1	many	.	TRBJ2-1	13	TGCAGCGTTAATACAGGGACCTACAATGAGCAGTTCTTC	CSVNTGTYNEQFF
TRBV25-1	.	.	TRBJ1-1	13	TGTGCCAGCAGTGAGGGGCAAAACCTTGAAGCTTTCTTT	CASSEGQNLEAFF